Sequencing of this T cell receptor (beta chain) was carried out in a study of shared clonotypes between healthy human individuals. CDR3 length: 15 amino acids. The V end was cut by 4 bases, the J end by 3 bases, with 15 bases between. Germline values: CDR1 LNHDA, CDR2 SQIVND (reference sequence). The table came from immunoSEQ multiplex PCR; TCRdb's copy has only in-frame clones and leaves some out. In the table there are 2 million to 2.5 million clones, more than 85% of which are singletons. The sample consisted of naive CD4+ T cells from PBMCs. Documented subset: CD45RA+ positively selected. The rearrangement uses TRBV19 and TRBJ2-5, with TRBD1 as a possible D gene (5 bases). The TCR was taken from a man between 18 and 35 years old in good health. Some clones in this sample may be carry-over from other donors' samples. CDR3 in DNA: TGTGCCAGTAGTACCACAGCGACAGCCGAAGAGACCCAGTACTTC. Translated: CASSTTATAEETQYF.